A selection of T cell receptor beta chains follows, all from one sample in a study of blood T cell repertoires in COVID-19. Libraries were prepared by immunoSEQ multiplex PCR; TCRdb keeps only in-frame clonotypes and omits some of them. Altogether around 220,000 clones are present, about 93% being singletons, with the ten largest covering 1.5% to 2%. Sequencing input: PBMCs or T cells enriched from blood (not recorded which). Receptors were obtained from a woman aged 18-35 years who had recovered from COVID-19. CDR3s include the opening cysteine and the closing phenylalanine or tryptophan. The D gene is left open where the match is weak. Clone size is not always given. Where it is, it says once, few, many or a class for expanded clones.

clone size | J gene | D gene | V gene | CDR3 protein | CDR3 DNA
- | TRBJ2-7 | TRBD1 | TRBV6-6 | CASSRPGGQGTYEQYF | TGTGCCAGCAGTCGACCAGGCGGACAGGGTACCTACGAGCAGTACTTC
- | TRBJ2-3 | TRBD1 | TRBV11-2 | CASSLTGTAHLFGSDTQYF | TGTGCCAGCAGCTTAACCGGGACAGCGCATTTATTCGGGTCAGATACGCAGTATTTT
- | TRBJ1-2 | - | TRBV19 | CASSLQGRDGYTF | TGTGCCAGTAGTCTACAGGGAAGAGATGGCTACACCTTC
- | TRBJ2-1 | TRBD2 | TRBV11-2 | CASSLTSGSYNEQFF | TGTGCCAGCAGCTTGACTAGCGGGAGCTACAATGAGCAGTTCTTC
once | TRBJ2-2 | - | TRBV6-2/TRBV6-3 | CASSQPGLPIGELFF | TGTGCCAGCAGTCAACCGGGACTTCCCATCGGGGAGCTGTTTTTT
- | TRBJ1-3 | - | TRBV7-9 | CASSNPTSAGNTIYF | TGTGCCAGCAGCAATCCGACATCCGCGGGAAACACCATATATTTT
- | TRBJ1-1 | - | TRBV4-1 | CASSQEGWTSLRGAFF | TGCGCCAGCAGCCAAGAAGGCTGGACATCCCTCCGTGGAGCTTTCTTT
once | TRBJ1-6 | - | TRBV28 | CASSFQATNSPLHF | TGTGCCAGCAGTTTTCAGGCCACGAATTCACCCCTCCACTTT
few | TRBJ2-6 | TRBD1 | TRBV19 | CASTQIRGLGANVLTF | TGTGCCAGTACTCAAATCAGGGGGCTTGGGGCCAACGTCCTGACTTTC
- | TRBJ1-1 | - | TRBV6-5 | CASSFQENTEAFF | TGTGCCAGCAGTTTCCAGGAGAACACTGAAGCTTTCTTT
- | TRBJ2-7 | TRBD2 | TRBV27 | CASSTSGSYEQYF | TGTGCCAGCTCTACTAGCGGGAGCTACGAGCAGTACTTC
- | TRBJ2-3 | TRBD2 | TRBV24-1 | CATSDFLGTNGDTQYF | TGTGCCACCAGTGATTTCTTGGGGACTAACGGCGATACGCAGTATTTT
- | TRBJ2-7 | TRBD1 | TRBV2 | CASSLQGDDEQYF | TGTGCCAGCAGTCTACAGGGGGACGACGAGCAGTACTTC
- | TRBJ2-6 | - | TRBV12-3/TRBV12-4 | CASTLSGANVLTF | TGTGCCAGCACCCTATCTGGGGCCAACGTCCTGACTTTC
- | TRBJ2-7 | - | TRBV15 | CATRNSGTQAQYF | TGTGCCACCAGGAACAGTGGAACTCAAGCGCAGTACTTC
- | TRBJ1-5 | TRBD1 | TRBV15 | CATSRDRTGHQPQHF | TGTGCCACCAGCAGAGATCGGACAGGGCATCAGCCCCAGCATTTT
- | TRBJ1-2 | - | TRBV10-1 | CASRGSDGYTF | TGCGCCAGCAGGGGGAGTGACGGCTACACCTTC
- | TRBJ2-1 | TRBD2 | TRBV9 | CASSVGRAGVHEQFF | TGTGCCAGCAGCGTAGGGAGAGCGGGAGTTCATGAGCAGTTCTTC
- | TRBJ1-5 | TRBD1 | TRBV28 | CASSNQKTGGSLGQPQHF | TGTGCCAGCAGTAACCAAAAGACAGGGGGGAGCTTAGGTCAGCCCCAGCATTTT
once | TRBJ2-3 | - | TRBV6-2/TRBV6-3 | CASSYSGQHTDTQYF | TGTGCCAGCAGTTATTCCGGACAGCACACAGATACGCAGTATTTT
- | TRBJ1-1 | TRBD1 | TRBV27 | CASRAPMLGTAALNTEAFF | TGTGCCAGCAGAGCCCCAATGTTAGGGACAGCAGCCTTGAACACTGAAGCTTTCTTT
- | TRBJ2-7 | - | TRBV28 | CASSSFQVIYEQYF | TGTGCCAGCAGTTCGTTTCAGGTTATCTACGAGCAGTACTTC
- | TRBJ2-2 | - | TRBV6-5 | CASHRGPSGTGELFF | TGTGCCAGCCACAGGGGGCCTAGCGGGACCGGGGAGCTGTTTTTT